This T cell receptor beta chain was sequenced in a study of control samples from healthy donors and cancer patients. The repertoire was sequenced with immunoSEQ multiplex PCR; TCRdb's copy has only in-frame clones and lacks some. The sample lists around 50,000 clones, approximately 96% occurring once. V dropped 8 bases and J dropped 3; count of bases not matched to a gene: 11. CDR1 and CDR2 from the germline V gene are MDHEN and SYDVKM. The CDR3 has 15 residues. This clonotype was sampled from a woman in her 30s in good health. The sequencing sample was made of blood. The chain combines TRBV28 with TRBJ2-7; 9 bases agree with TRBD1. CDR3 region: CASRRTGETYYEQYF. In DNA, the CDR3 is TGTGCCAGCCGAAGGACAGGGGAAACTTACTACGAGCAGTACTTC. The full variable domain, rest sourced from reference TRBV28 and TRBJ2-7, is DVKVTQSSRYLVKRTGEKVFLECVQDMDHENMFWYRQDPGLGLRLIYFSYDVKMKEKGDIPEGYSVSREKKERFSLILESASTNQTSMYLCASRRTGETYYEQYFGPGTRLTVT.